The 32 T cell receptor beta chains below all came from one sample that was sequenced in a study of blood T cell repertoires in COVID-19. Repertoires were generated with immunoSEQ multiplex PCR, while TCRdb's copy carries only in-frame clones and drops some. Of some 140,000 clones in the sample, 84% are singletons; the top ten hold more than 1.3%. The sequenced sample was peripheral blood. These receptors all stem from a man in his fifties or sixties with acute or convalescent COVID-19.

This sequence joins TRBV29-1 and TRBJ1-2; weak D call: TRBD1 (5 bases). The CDR3 contains 14 residues. V was pared by 4 bases and J by 6 bases, with 18 bases between. From germline, CDR1 is SQVTM and CDR2 ANQGSEA. CDR3: CSVGQGSPLDGYTF. The CDR3 coding sequence is TGCAGCGTTGGGCAGGGCAGCCCGTTAGATGGCTACACCTTC.

The chain has TRBV27 and TRBJ1-1; 8 bases agree with TRBD1. The CDR3 has 16 amino acids. V trimming: 2 bases; J trimming: 1 base; junction bases outside the gene matches: 6. Germline CDR1 reads MNHEY; CDR2 reads SMNVEV (reference sequence). In DNA, the CDR3 is TGTGCCAGCAGTTTAGACAGGGGATCGGGGAACACTGAAGCTTTCTTT. Its translation is CASSLDRGSGNTEAFF.

In DNA form, the CDR3 reads TGTGCCACCGTCGGGCTAGCGGGAGGGGAGCAGTACTTC. It is translated as CATVGLAGGEQYF. The chain couples TRBV6-5 to TRBJ2-7; 12 bases agree with TRBD2. Germline-derived CDR1 and CDR2 are MNHEY and SVGAGI. This CDR3 has 13 residues. The V segment lost 10 bases and the J segment 7 bases; nucleotides outside the gene matches: 8.

The chain carries TRBV19 and TRBJ1-3; no clear D. Germline assignment: CDR1 LNHDA and CDR2 SQIVND (reference sequence). V lost 5 bases to trimming and J lost 0 bases, with 11 bases between them. This CDR3 region has 15 residues. The CDR3 DNA is TGTGCCAGTAGTCGAGTACTGTCCTCTGGAAACACCATATATTTT. Translating gives CASSRVLSSGNTIYF.

CDR3 amino acids: CASSWAGQVEKLFF. CDR3 DNA sequence: TGTGCCAGCAGCTGGGCGGGACAGGTTGAAAAACTGTTTTTT. This chain connects TRBV7-8 to TRBJ1-4; 8 nucleotides agree with TRBD1. The V segment lost 4 bases and the J segment 7 bases; nucleotides outside the gene matches: 5. The CDR3 covers 14 residues. Germline CDR1 SGHVS, CDR2 FQNEAQ.

The J gene is TRBJ1-5, the V gene TRBV5-5; a possible D gene is TRBD1 (5 bases). The V and J ends lost 0 bases and 2 bases respectively, with 15 bases between them. This CDR3 is 17 amino acids long. Looked up from germline, CDR1 is SGHKS and CDR2 is YYEKEE (reference sequence). In DNA, the CDR3 is TGTGCCAGCAGCTTGGGGGCAGGGTCAACCCGCAATCAGCCCCAGCATTTT. Amino acid sequence: CASSLGAGSTRNQPQHF.

This clone was detected a few times. V is TRBV27 and J is TRBJ1-2; possibly TRBD1 for D (5 bases). The V gene's germline CDR1 is MNHEY and CDR2 SMNVEV (reference sequence). The CDR3 totals 14 residues. V lost 3 bases, J lost 4 bases, and 12 bases lay in between. The CDR3 spells CASSLSTESYGYTF. The CDR3 coding sequence is TGTGCCAGCAGTTTGTCGACAGAATCCTATGGCTACACCTTC.

The J gene is TRBJ1-5, the V gene TRBV10-3; 8 nucleotides line up with TRBD1. Trimming at V came to 6 bases and at J to 3 bases, leaving 10 bases not matched to a gene. CDR3 size: 16 residues. Per the germline V gene, CDR1 is ENHRY and CDR2 is SYGVKD. CDR3 sequence reads: CAISRGQDSLNQPQHF. CDR3 in DNA: TGTGCCATCAGCCGGGGACAGGACTCTCTCAATCAGCCCCAGCATTTT.

This clone is a singleton in its sample. The rearrangement links TRBV27 to TRBJ2-2; TRBD2 might be the D (5 bases). V was pared by 5 bases and J by 3 bases, with 16 bases between. The CDR3 is 16 amino acids. Germline CDR1 and CDR2: MNHEY and SMNVEV (reference sequence). The CDR3 region is CASSPFPGSHTGELFF. CDR3 nucleotides: TGTGCCAGCAGTCCTTTTCCGGGGTCCCACACCGGGGAGCTGTTTTTT.

This sequence joins TRBV21-1 and TRBJ2-7; the table names TRBD1, a call not compared with the DNA. TRBV21-1 is marked as a pseudogene. The CDR3 spans 14 residues. CDR3 in amino acids: CASGHRTVSYEQYF. CDR3 DNA: TGTGCCAGCGGACATAGGACAGTCTCCTACGAGCAGTACTTC.

This chain joins TRBV18 and TRBJ2-1; tentative D call: TRBD1 (6 bases). From germline, CDR1 is KGHSH and CDR2 LQKENI. This CDR3 has 15 amino acids. Trimming removed 8 bases from V and 11 bases from J, with 25 bases in between. The CDR3 bases are TGTGCCAGCGTACCGGAGAGGACAGAGGATATGAAGCAGTTCTTC. Translation gives CASVPERTEDMKQFF.

The chain recombines TRBV2 with TRBJ2-1, with a possible D match to TRBD2 (5 bases). Germline CDR1 SNHLY, CDR2 FYNNEI. The CDR3 spans 15 residues. Deletions cut 7 bases from V and 4 bases from J, with 17 bases between. CDR3 amino acids: CASTPRAAKYNEQFF. In nucleotides, the CDR3 is TGTGCCAGCACTCCGAGGGCAGCCAAATACAATGAGCAGTTCTTC.

V usage is TRBV7-2 and J usage is TRBJ2-2; 9 nucleotides align to TRBD1. This CDR3 has 16 amino acids. Germline-derived CDR1 and CDR2 are SGHTA and FQGNSA. V gave up 2 bases and J gave up 7 bases; unmatched junction bases: 8. CDR3 sequence (DNA): TGTGCCAGCAGCTTAACCGGGACAGGGAAAAACGGGGAGCTGTTTTTT. It specifies CASSLTGTGKNGELFF.

The chain employs TRBV5-1 and TRBJ2-5; TRBD2 might be the D (6 bases). Trimming took off 0 bases at V and 3 bases at J, with 15 bases between the two ends. The CDR3 length is 16 residues. Germline V CDR1 and CDR2: SGHRS, YFSETQ. As DNA, the CDR3 is TGCGCCAGCAGCTTGGTGGGGGGACCTTTAAAAGAGACCCAGTACTTC. Translated: CASSLVGGPLKETQYF.

This sequence joins TRBV7-9 and TRBJ1-1, with 8 positions matching TRBD1. This CDR3 has 16 amino acids. Germline V gene sequence: CDR1 SEHNR, CDR2 FQNEAQ (reference sequence). With V trimmed by 6 bases and J by 4 bases, 13 bases remained unmatched. CDR3 bases: TGTGCCAGCAGTATAACAGGGGGTCGATGGGCCACTGAAGCTTTCTTT. Its protein product is CASSITGGRWATEAFF. The whole variable domain, remainder taken from reference TRBV7-9 and TRBJ1-1, is DTGVSQNPRHKITKRGQNVTFRCDPISEHNRLYWYRQTLGQGPEFLTYFQNEAQLEKSRLLSDRFSAERPKGSFSTLEIQRTEQGDSAMYLCASSITGGRWATEAFFGQGTRLTVV.

The J gene is TRBJ1-4, the V gene TRBV18; D is ambiguous. The CDR3 loop spans 13 amino acids. The germline gives CDR1 KGHSH, CDR2 LQKENI. Trimming stripped 4 bases from V and 8 bases from J, with 11 bases between. The CDR3, as DNA: TGTGCCAGCTCACGGGAGGGAGAGGAAAAACTGTTTTTT. This sequence encodes CASSREGEEKLFF. Variable domain in full (rest from reference TRBV18 and TRBJ1-4): NAGVMQNPRHLVRRRGQEARLRCSPMKGHSHVYWYRQLPEEGLKFMVYLQKENIIDESGMPKERFSAEFPKEGPSILRIQQVVRGDSAAYFCASSREGEEKLFFGSGTQLSVL.

The chain is built from TRBV4-2 and TRBJ1-4; 7 bases match TRBD1. The CDR3 sequence is 17 residues long. J gave up 0 bases and V 6 bases, and 10 bases lay outside the gene matches. Germline CDR1 and CDR2: LGHNA and YNFKEQ. The CDR3 DNA sequence: TGTGCCAGCAGTCGAACGGACAGGACGACAACTAATGAAAAACTGTTTTTT. As protein: CASSRTDRTTTNEKLFF.

J is TRBJ2-6 and V is TRBV14; 9 positions match TRBD1. Unmatched junction bases numbered 10, after V lost 4 bases and J lost 3 bases. CDR1 is SGHDN, CDR2 FVKESK, per germline. The CDR3 loop spans 18 amino acids. In nucleotides, the CDR3 is TGTGCCAGCAGCCGACGGACAGGGGTGGCTCTTGGGGCCAACGTCCTGACTTTC. It codes for CASSRRTGVALGANVLTF.

V and J are TRBV6-6 and TRBJ2-1; 8 bases agree with TRBD2. Germline CDR1 reads MNHNY; CDR2 reads SVGAGI (reference sequence). The CDR3 loop spans 16 amino acids. With V trimmed by 0 bases and J by 0 bases, 1 base remained unmatched. CDR3 DNA: TGTGCCAGCAGTTACTCAGGGACTAGCTCCTACAATGAGCAGTTCTTC. Translation gives CASSYSGTSSYNEQFF.

The chain is built from TRBV5-5 and TRBJ1-4, with D possibly matching TRBD1 (6 bases). The CDR3 runs 16 residues. CDR1 is SGHKS, CDR2 YYEKEE, per germline (reference sequence). Trimming pared 2 bases from V and 4 bases from J, leaving 15 bases between. The CDR3 region is CASSFWAQGHNEKLFF. The CDR3 region has the DNA TGTGCCAGCAGCTTCTGGGCACAGGGACATAATGAAAAACTGTTTTTT.

The chain has TRBV25-1 and TRBJ1-2; weak D call: TRBD1 (5 bases). The CDR3 runs 14 residues. In germline, CDR1 is MGHDK, CDR2 SYGVNS. The germline V and J ends were trimmed by 1 base and 2 bases, with 8 bases remaining between them. CDR3 loop: CASSESPGNYGYTF. DNA for the CDR3: TGTGCCAGCAGTGAATCACCAGGGAACTATGGCTACACCTTC.

A few counts support this clone. This chain joins TRBV3-1 (or the pseudogene TRBV3-2) and TRBJ2-4, with 7 bases matching TRBD2. The CDR3 spans 20 residues. The trim removed 0 bases at V and 0 bases at J, leaving 14 bases unmatched. Germline CDR1 is LGHDT and CDR2 is YNNKEL (reference sequence). The CDR3 loop reads CASSQDGGGSTKLAKNIQYF. The CDR3 DNA is TGTGCCAGCAGCCAAGATGGGGGGGGATCTACAAAACTAGCCAAAAACATTCAGTACTTC.

V and J are TRBV19 and TRBJ2-7; TRBD2 matches at 8 bases. Germline loops: CDR1 LNHDA, CDR2 SQIVND (reference sequence). The CDR3 totals 12 residues. V shed 7 bases and J 3 bases; nucleotides not matched to a gene: 2. CDR3 bases: TGTGCCAGTACGGGGGGGGACTACGAGCAGTACTTC. This encodes CASTGGDYEQYF.

The V and J genes are TRBV7-3 and TRBJ2-5, with 8 bases fitting TRBD2. From germline, CDR1 is SGHTA and CDR2 FQGTGA. V lost 0 bases to trimming and J lost 10 bases; unmatched junction nucleotides: 7. The CDR3 has 14 amino acids. Here the CDR3 reads CASSLTTSDGLQYF. The CDR3 bases are TGTGCCAGCAGCTTAACGACTAGCGACGGTCTCCAGTACTTC.

The chain combines TRBV5-1 with TRBJ2-7, with TRBD1 identical over 7 bases. CDR3 length: 18 amino acids. Trimming at V came to 4 bases and at J to 7 bases, leaving 23 bases not matched to a gene. The germline CDR1 and CDR2 sequences are SGHRS and YFSETQ. The CDR3 bases are TGCGCCAGCAGCAAGGCCTTGCTCACAGGACAGGACCCTTTGGAGCAGTACTTC. This codes for CASSKALLTGQDPLEQYF.

The rearrangement links TRBV7-8 to TRBJ2-7; 8 nucleotides line up with TRBD2. V was pared by 5 bases and J by 5 bases, with 8 bases of the junction left unmatched. Germline-derived CDR1 and CDR2 are SGHVS and FQNEAQ. The CDR3 is 14 residues long. In DNA, the CDR3 is TGTGCCAGCAGCCCGATGGCGGGGGGCAACGAGCAGTACTTC. Translating gives CASSPMAGGNEQYF.

This clone was observed a few times. The chain couples TRBV19 to TRBJ1-3; a possible D gene is TRBD1 (5 bases). Trimming shortened V by 9 bases and J by 9 bases, and 21 bases separated the two germline ends. Germline CDR1 reads LNHDA; CDR2 reads SQIVND (reference sequence). There are 14 residues in the CDR3. In DNA form, the CDR3 reads TGTGCCAGCTATACACCGCAGGGCTCGGGCACCATATATTTT. This gives the protein CASYTPQGSGTIYF.

The chain employs TRBV9 and TRBJ2-1; perhaps TRBD2 as D (6 bases). V gave up 0 bases and J gave up 8 bases, with 15 bases separating them. Germline loops: CDR1 SGDLS, CDR2 YYNGEE. The CDR3 is 15 amino acids. CDR3 coding DNA: TGTGCCAGCAGCGTAGAACCCGGGAGTGTGTATGAGCAGTTCTTC. It translates to CASSVEPGSVYEQFF.

V and J are TRBV19 and TRBJ2-3; tentative D call: TRBD2 (5 bases). Trimming pared 4 bases from V and 0 bases from J, leaving 17 bases between. Germline V CDR1 and CDR2: LNHDA, SQIVND (reference sequence). The CDR3 is 17 residues long. The CDR3 reads CASSTVPSGTSTDTQYF. The CDR3 bases are TGTGCCAGTAGTACCGTCCCGAGCGGAACTAGCACAGATACGCAGTATTTT.

V is TRBV19 and J is TRBJ2-1; perhaps TRBD2 as D (5 bases). This CDR3 comprises 14 residues. The germline gives CDR1 LNHDA, CDR2 SQIVND (reference sequence). The V gene lost 3 bases and the J gene lost 3 bases, with 9 bases spanning the gap. The CDR3 is CASSIGSGYNEQFF. The CDR3 nucleotides read TGTGCCAGTAGTATTGGCAGCGGCTACAATGAGCAGTTCTTC.

The CDR3 nucleotides read TGTGCCAGCAGCGAAGAGGGCCTAGCGGGAGAGGGGTTCAGAAATGAGCAGTTCTTC. Translation: CASSEEGLAGEGFRNEQFF. The gene calls are TRBV9 and TRBJ2-1, with 10 bases identical to TRBD2. J was trimmed by 7 bases and V by 3 bases; bases with no gene match: 19. The CDR3 sequence is 19 residues long. Germline CDR1 reads SGDLS; CDR2 reads YYNGEE.

The genes are TRBV18 and TRBJ2-1; 9 bases line up with TRBD2. Germline V gene sequence: CDR1 KGHSH, CDR2 LQKENI. The V segment lost 6 bases and the J segment 3 bases; nucleotides outside the gene matches: 6. This CDR3 comprises 15 residues. The CDR3 sequence is CASSALAGVYNEQFF. In DNA, the CDR3 is TGTGCCAGCTCGGCACTAGCGGGTGTCTACAATGAGCAGTTCTTC.